This T cell receptor beta chain was found in a study of blood T cells in healthy people across ages. Germline assignment: CDR1 LGHNT and CDR2 FRNRAP. The length of the CDR3 is 13 residues. Trimming took 6 bases from V and 1 from J, leaving 7 bases between them. Together with a sample-barcoded 5' primer, a J-beta primer mix was included in a second PCR lasting about 6 to 11 cycles. Each cDNA molecule, via a template-switch adaptor with 12 random nucleotides, was tagged. TCRdb passed the 5' RACE reads through MiXCR, listing each CDR3 protein once. Counted here are 1.4 million or so distinct CDR3 sequences, roughly two fifths occurring once; the ten biggest clones make up over 3.5%.

The clonotype originates from a woman under 30 in good health. The chain has TRBV12-5 and TRBJ1-5, with D unresolved. The sample comprised blood. The CDR3 bases are TGTGCTAGTGGCACCGACAGCAATCAGCCCCAGCATTTT. This encodes CASGTDSNQPQHF. Full variable domain (outside the CDR3, taken from reference TRBV12-5 and TRBJ1-5): DARVTQTPRHKVTEMGQEVTMRCQPILGHNTVFWYRQTMMQGLELLAYFRNRAPLDDSGMPKDRFSAEMPDATLATLKIQPSEPRDSAVYFCASGTDSNQPQHFGDGTRLSIL.